The clone carrying this TCR beta chain was found many times. Its matching antigen is unknown. MiXCR, run by TCRdb on the reads, gives a single entry per CDR3 protein. Of about 740,000 distinct CDR3 sequences in the sample, around 32% are singletons; the top ten hold about 20%. The CDR3 runs to 12 residues. V lost 5 bases, J lost 0 bases, and 3 bases lay in between. Looked up from germline, CDR1 is SGHTA and CDR2 is FQGNSA. The sample is drawn from a study of T cell repertoires in cytomegalovirus infection. Study as a whole: Researchers turned to recently identified HLA-C-restricted CMV epitopes as well as well-studied HLA-B-restricted ones. Broader study findings: Clonotype analysis showed dominance of the ex vivo response by HLA-C-restricted CMV-specific TCR beta clonotypes.

This clonotype was sampled from a human donor in good health (CMV status not recorded). Some clones in this sample may be carry-over from other donors' samples. V and J are TRBV7-2 and TRBJ2-3; D not certain. The specimen comprised cultured PBMCs, sampled from culture after CMV antigen stimulation. CDR3 sequence (DNA): TGTGCCAGCAGCAAGAGCACAGATACGCAGTATTTT. Protein product: CASSKSTDTQYF.